This passage covers 5 T cell receptor beta chains from one sample sequenced in a study of control samples from healthy donors and cancer patients. TCRdb's copy holds only in-frame clones and misses some; the assay was immunoSEQ multiplex PCR. The table includes fewer than 200,000 clones, approximately 92% detected once. The sample taken for sequencing was blood. The receptors were sampled from a man aged 18 to 35 in good health.

This clone was observed a few times. The chain links TRBV24-1 to TRBJ2-2; 9 bases are shared with TRBD1. Looked up from germline, CDR1 is KGHDR and CDR2 is SFDVKD. The length of the CDR3 is 16 residues. V lost 9 bases and J lost 4; bases outside the gene matches: 11. The CDR3 region has the DNA TGTGCCACCGGACGCGGGACAGGGCCGGGCACCGGGGAGCTGTTTTTT. Encoded protein: CATGRGTGPGTGELFF.

This chain connects TRBV12-3 or TRBV12-4 to TRBJ2-3; no reliable D call. Trimming shortened V by 3 bases and J by 5 bases, and 6 bases separated the two germline ends. The CDR3 sequence is 12 residues long. The chain's CDR3 is CASSLQRDTQYF. CDR3 sequence (DNA): TGTGCCAGCAGTTTGCAGCGAGATACGCAGTATTTT.

This rearrangement joins TRBV6-5 to TRBJ1-3; 9 positions match TRBD1. The CDR3 totals 15 residues. Germline V lookup: CDR1 MNHEY, CDR2 SVGAGI. V was pared by 6 bases and J by 3 bases, with 6 bases of the junction left unmatched. The CDR3 nucleotides are TGTGCCAGCAGCCCGGGACAGGGAATTGGAAACACCATATATTTT. Translation gives CASSPGQGIGNTIYF.

This chain connects TRBV5-4 to TRBJ2-7, with 7 positions matching TRBD1. The V gene end was trimmed by 5 bases and the J gene end by 0 bases; junction bases not matched to a gene: 5. The CDR3 runs 14 residues. Germline CDR1 reads SGHNT; CDR2 reads YYREEE (reference sequence). CDR3 residues: CASRVGTDSYEQYF. CDR3 bases: TGTGCCAGCAGGGTGGGGACAGACTCCTACGAGCAGTACTTC.

The chain carries TRBV19 and TRBJ2-3; D is perhaps TRBD2 (5 bases). V lost 7 bases and J lost 7, with 15 bases in between. Germline V lookup: CDR1 LNHDA, CDR2 SQIVND (reference sequence). CDR3 size: 13 residues. For the CDR3, the DNA is TGTGCCAGTACCGGTGAGGGTTTTAATACGCAGTATTTT. Its protein is CASTGEGFNTQYF.